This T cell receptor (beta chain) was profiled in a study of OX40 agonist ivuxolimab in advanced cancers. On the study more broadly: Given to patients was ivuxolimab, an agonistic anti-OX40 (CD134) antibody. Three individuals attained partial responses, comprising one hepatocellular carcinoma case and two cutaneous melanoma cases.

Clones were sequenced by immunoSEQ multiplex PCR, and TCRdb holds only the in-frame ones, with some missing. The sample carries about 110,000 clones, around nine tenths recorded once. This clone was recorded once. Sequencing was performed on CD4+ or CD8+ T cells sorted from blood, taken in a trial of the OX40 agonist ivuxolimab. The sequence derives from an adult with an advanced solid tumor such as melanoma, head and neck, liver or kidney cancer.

CDR3 in DNA: TGTGCCAGCAGCCTGGCGGGAATAGGGCCCGGGGAGCTGTTTTTT. This encodes CASSLAGIGPGELFF. The V gene is TRBV7-2, the J gene TRBJ2-2, with D tentatively TRBD2 (6 bases). The CDR3 runs to 15 residues. CDR1 SGHTA and CDR2 FQGNSA come from the germline V gene. V gave up 5 bases and J gave up 6 bases, with 16 bases separating them.